Each of the 18 T cell receptor beta chains below was sequenced from the same sample in a study of post-analysis software for immune sequencing data. General study points: Patients had higher frequencies than controls of four to six TRBV segments, including TRBV5-6, TRBV5-1 and TRBV20-1.

For these TCRs, the target antigens are not known. Unique molecular identifiers tagged the TCR beta cDNA libraries. TCRdb itself ran the PCR reads through MiXCR, one entry per CDR3 protein. The sample has hundreds of thousands of distinct CDR3 sequences, about 27% seen once. Input material: blood. The receptor source for this set is a girl aged 10-17 years with multiple sclerosis.

The chain combines TRBV2 with TRBJ2-7; weak D call: TRBD1 (6 bases). The germline V and J ends were trimmed by 1 base and 1 base, with 8 bases remaining between them. Germline loops: CDR1 SNHLY, CDR2 FYNNEI. The CDR3 consists of 14 residues. In nucleotides, the CDR3 is TGTGCCAGCAGTGAAGTGGGACAATCCTACGAGCAGTACTTC. Protein sequence: CASSEVGQSYEQYF.

This clonotype was seen a handful of times. The rearrangement uses TRBV12-3 or TRBV12-4 and TRBJ2-3, with D hard to call. Between the trimmed V and J ends, which lost 7 bases and 4 bases, there was a span of 15 bases. The CDR3 loop spans 14 amino acids. The CDR3 coding sequence is TGTGCCAGCACTGGCAGGTCAAGGCCAGATACGCAGTATTTT. This translates into CASTGRSRPDTQYF.

The rearrangement joins TRBV7-2 to TRBJ2-1; D may be TRBD2 (6 bases). The CDR3 runs to 14 residues. Germline V CDR1 and CDR2: SGHTA, FQGNSA. The ends were cut back, 2 bases at V and 6 bases at J, with 11 bases in the middle. Here the CDR3 reads CASSLKGLVNEQFF. The CDR3 coding sequence is TGTGCCAGCAGCTTAAAGGGACTTGTCAATGAGCAGTTCTTC.

In this sample, this clonotype turned up a few times. This rearrangement joins TRBV6-6 to TRBJ2-3; 9 nucleotides match TRBD1. There are 15 residues in the CDR3. The germline gives CDR1 MNHNY, CDR2 SVGAGI (reference sequence). The V gene end was trimmed by 7 bases and the J gene end by 1 base; junction bases not matched to a gene: 6. CDR3 bases: TGTGCCAGCACCTCACAGGGGGCGCGCACAGATACGCAGTATTTT. Its protein is CASTSQGARTDTQYF.

This sequence joins TRBV9 and TRBJ2-1; D is uncertain. The V gene lost 0 bases and the J gene lost 6 bases, with 10 bases spanning the gap. Germline CDR1 and CDR2: SGDLS and YYNGEE. The CDR3 length is 14 residues. CDR3 loop: CASSVGPLGNEQFF. The DNA of the CDR3 is TGTGCCAGCAGCGTAGGTCCCCTAGGCAATGAGCAGTTCTTC. The full variable domain, rest sourced from reference TRBV9 and TRBJ2-1, is DSGVTQTPKHLITATGQRVTLRCSPRSGDLSVYWYQQSLDQGLQFLIQYYNGEERAKGNILERFSAQQFPDLHSELNLSSLELGDSALYFCASSVGPLGNEQFFGPGTRLTVL.

The V gene is TRBV28, the J gene TRBJ2-1; D not certain. Germline V lookup: CDR1 MDHEN, CDR2 SYDVKM. This CDR3 is built from 14 residues. V was clipped by 5 bases and J by 9 bases, with 17 bases between them. CDR3 loop: CASSRPGPSSEQFF. In nucleotides, the CDR3 is TGTGCCAGCAGTCGACCCGGACCAAGCAGTGAGCAGTTCTTC.

The chain combines TRBV20-1 with TRBJ2-3; either TRBD1 or TRBD2 may fit D (6 bases each). V gave up 7 bases and J gave up 1 base, with 15 bases separating them. There are 14 residues in the CDR3. Germline CDR1 is DFQATT and CDR2 is SNEGSKA (reference sequence). This chain's CDR3 is CSGNGGGGTDTQYF. CDR3 in DNA: TGCAGTGGCAATGGGGGCGGGGGCACAGATACGCAGTATTTT.

The chain uses TRBV5-5 and TRBJ2-7; possibly TRBD2 for D (6 bases). CDR1 is SGHKS and CDR2 is YYEKEE in the germline V gene (reference sequence). This CDR3 has 14 residues. Trimming took off 4 bases at V and 4 bases at J, with 15 bases between the two ends. The CDR3 loop reads CASSGRTEMYEQYV. CDR3 nucleotide sequence: TGTGCCAGCAGCGGGAGGACGGAGATGTACGAGCAGTACGTC.

The table lists this clonotype with a few counts. This chain links TRBV6-1 with TRBJ2-3, with 8 bases lining up with TRBD2. CDR3 length: 15 amino acids. The V gene end was trimmed by 2 bases and the J gene end by 2 bases; junction bases not matched to a gene: 3. Germline CDR1 is MNHNS and CDR2 is SASEGT. CDR3 sequence: CASSEPAGVTDTQYF. CDR3 DNA: TGTGCCAGCAGTGAACCAGCGGGGGTCACAGATACGCAGTATTTT.

The chain uses TRBV13 and TRBJ1-1; D gene uncertain. The V and J ends lost 2 bases and 0 bases respectively, with 13 bases between them. Germline V CDR1 and CDR2: PRHDT, FYEKMQ (reference sequence). This CDR3 has 16 amino acids. The CDR3 region has the DNA TGTGCCAGCAGCTTATCGTCTCCCCTTTTGAACACTGAAGCTTTCTTT. Amino acid sequence: CASSLSSPLLNTEAFF.

The CDR3 DNA reads TGTGCCAGCAGCCCCCAGGGGGGAAGAGGCATTCAGTACTTC. Protein sequence: CASSPQGGRGIQYF. This sequence joins TRBV14 and TRBJ2-7; tentative D call: TRBD1 (7 bases). The J call is doubtful: the DNA matches TRBJ2-4 better. The CDR3 has 14 residues. Looked up from germline, CDR1 is SGHDN and CDR2 is FVKESK.

The chain uses TRBV12-3 or TRBV12-4 and TRBJ2-7, with D possibly matching TRBD1 (6 bases). The CDR3 is made up of 11 amino acids. V lost 1 base and J lost 9, with 7 bases in between. The chain's CDR3 is CASSLGGRQYF. The DNA for the CDR3 is TGTGCCAGCAGTTTAGGGGGGCGGCAGTACTTC.

This clonotype appeared many times. Compared with germline, one end of the junction differs, possibly owing to a read error. V and J are TRBV2 and TRBJ2-7; D ambiguous. The CDR3 extends over 12 amino acids. Germline V gene data show CDR1 as SNHLY and CDR2 as FYNNEI. The CDR3, as DNA: TGCGCCAGCAGTGACTGGTCCTACGAGCAGTACTTC. This translates into CASSDWSYEQYF.

This clonotype appeared a few times. The J gene is TRBJ2-1, the V gene TRBV3-1, with 9 bases aligning to TRBD2. V trimming: 1 base; J trimming: 10 bases; junction bases outside the gene matches: 14. The germline V gene has CDR1 LGHDT and CDR2 YNNKEL (reference sequence). This CDR3 has 17 amino acids. The CDR3 is CASSQGVSSGGSEEQFF. The CDR3 DNA is TGTGCCAGCAGCCAAGGGGTGTCGAGCGGGGGGTCGGAAGAGCAGTTCTTC.

Only a few counts were recorded for this clonotype. The chain has TRBV5-5 and TRBJ2-1; D unclear. The CDR3 is made up of 19 amino acids. Germline V gives CDR1 SGHKS, CDR2 YYEKEE (reference sequence). The V end lost 1 base, the J end lost 0 bases, and 20 bases lay between the germline ends. Here the CDR3 DNA reads TGTGCCAGCAGCTTGATAGCTATCGCATCCTGGAGCTCCTACAATGAGCAGTTCTTC. It translates to CASSLIAIASWSSYNEQFF.

The V gene is TRBV28, the J gene TRBJ2-1, with D possibly TRBD2 on 6 matching bases. The CDR3 is 13 amino acids. Trimming pared 3 bases from V and 6 bases from J, leaving 9 bases between. Germline assignment: CDR1 MDHEN and CDR2 SYDVKM. The CDR3, as DNA: TGTGCCAGCAGTTTTGCGCGGGGCAATGAGCAGTTCTTC. Translating it yields CASSFARGNEQFF.

This clonotype was seen a few times. The chain has TRBV29-1 and TRBJ2-3; perhaps D is TRBD1 or TRBD2 (6 bases each). V dropped 7 bases and J dropped 0 bases, with 11 bases sitting between them. This CDR3 is 13 amino acids long. CDR1 SQVTM and CDR2 ANQGSEA come from the germline V gene. DNA for the CDR3: TGCAGCGGAGGGGGAGGAAGCACAGATACGCAGTATTTT. This encodes CSGGGGSTDTQYF.

The chain employs TRBV6-5 and TRBJ2-5; possible D gene TRBD1, 6 bases. The assigned J gene may be wrong: the sequence end matches TRBJ2-7 better. From germline, CDR1 is MNHEY and CDR2 SVGAGI. The CDR3 is 15 amino acids. The CDR3 DNA is TGTGCCAGCGGCCTTGGCAGGGGACCGCACTGCGAGCAGTACTTC. Protein: CASGLGRGPHCEQYF.